This T cell receptor (beta chain) emerged from a study of cytomegalovirus exposure and HLA in healthy donors. The wider study: A data release that came early held around 85 million unique TCRs from HLA-typed donors. Of all 360 or so donors who were genotyped, around 82% belonged to the Caucasian-associated ancestry cluster. Study-wide results and limits: Three CMV-associated chains were confirmed in vitro to be specific for CMV antigens. In a later analysis, most CMV-associated TCR beta chains appeared HLA-restricted.

A multiplex PCR was run with 60 Vbeta primers and 13 Jbeta primers. Here immunoSEQ multiplex PCR was the method, and the copy in TCRdb shows in-frame clones only, minus some. Of just over 150,000 clones in the sample, roughly 70% were seen once. The sample holds a few counts of this clone. Its antigen is unknown. Source material: PBMCs. This TCR was recovered from a man aged 40-49 years in good health and CMV-seropositive.

CDR3 in amino acids: CASSVGQDSTDTQYF. CDR3 bases: TGTGCCAGCAGCGTCGGACAGGACAGCACAGATACGCAGTATTTT. V and J are TRBV11-1 and TRBJ2-3; the match to TRBD1 covers 7 bases. The V gene's germline CDR1 is SGHAT and CDR2 FQDESV (reference sequence). CDR3 length equals 15 residues. V lost 5 bases and J lost 0; bases outside the gene matches: 5.